This T cell receptor (beta chain) came from a study of cytotoxic CD8 clonotypes in ibrutinib-treated CLL. Points on this clone: Other DNA sequences of this sample code for an identical CDR3.

Germline CDR1 reads SGHRS; CDR2 reads YFSETQ. This CDR3 has 11 amino acids. Trimming pared 4 bases from V and 5 bases from J, leaving 6 bases between. The table came from immunoSEQ multiplex PCR; TCRdb's copy has only in-frame clones and leaves some out. In the table there are 250,000 to 350,000 clones, approximately 79% of which are singletons. V usage is TRBV5-1 and J usage is TRBJ2-5, with unresolved D. This TCR derives from a human donor with chronic lymphocytic leukemia. This material consisted of PBMCs, taken at disease progression, from a patient treated with ibrutinib. The CDR3 DNA follows: TGCGCCAGCAGCGTAGGTGAGACCCAGTACTTC. Residues: CASSVGETQYF.